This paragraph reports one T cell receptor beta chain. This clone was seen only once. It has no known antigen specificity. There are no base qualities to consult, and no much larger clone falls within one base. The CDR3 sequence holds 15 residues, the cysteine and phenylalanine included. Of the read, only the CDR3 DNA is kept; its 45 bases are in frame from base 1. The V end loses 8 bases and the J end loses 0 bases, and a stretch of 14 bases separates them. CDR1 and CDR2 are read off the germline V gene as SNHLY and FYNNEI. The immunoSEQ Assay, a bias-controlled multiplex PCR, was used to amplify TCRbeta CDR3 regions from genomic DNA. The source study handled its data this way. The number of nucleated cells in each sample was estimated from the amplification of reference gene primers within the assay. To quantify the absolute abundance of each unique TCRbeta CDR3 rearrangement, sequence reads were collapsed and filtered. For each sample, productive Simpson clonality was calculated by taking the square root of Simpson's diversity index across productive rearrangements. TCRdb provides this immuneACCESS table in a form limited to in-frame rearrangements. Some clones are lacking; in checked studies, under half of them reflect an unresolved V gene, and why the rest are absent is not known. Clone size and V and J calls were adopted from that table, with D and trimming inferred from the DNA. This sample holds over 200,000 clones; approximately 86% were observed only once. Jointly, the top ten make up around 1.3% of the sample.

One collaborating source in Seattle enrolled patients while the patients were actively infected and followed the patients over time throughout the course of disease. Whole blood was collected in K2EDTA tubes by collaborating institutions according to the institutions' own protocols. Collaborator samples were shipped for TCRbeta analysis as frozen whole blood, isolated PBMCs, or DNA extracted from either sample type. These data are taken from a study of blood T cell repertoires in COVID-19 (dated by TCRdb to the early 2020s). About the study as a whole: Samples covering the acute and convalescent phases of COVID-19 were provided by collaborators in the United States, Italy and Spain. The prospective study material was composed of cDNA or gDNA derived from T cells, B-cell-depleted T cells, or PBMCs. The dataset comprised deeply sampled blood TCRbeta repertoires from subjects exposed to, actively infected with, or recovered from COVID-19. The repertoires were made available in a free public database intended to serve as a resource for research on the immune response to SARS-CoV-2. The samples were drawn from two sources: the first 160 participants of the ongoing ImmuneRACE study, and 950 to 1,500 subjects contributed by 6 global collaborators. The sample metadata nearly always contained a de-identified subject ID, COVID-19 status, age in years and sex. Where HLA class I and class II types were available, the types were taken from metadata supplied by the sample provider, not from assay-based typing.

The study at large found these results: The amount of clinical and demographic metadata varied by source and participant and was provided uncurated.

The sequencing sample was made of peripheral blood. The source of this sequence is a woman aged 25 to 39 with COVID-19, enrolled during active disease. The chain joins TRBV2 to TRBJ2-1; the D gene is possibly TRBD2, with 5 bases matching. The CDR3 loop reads CASSEGRGSYNEQFF. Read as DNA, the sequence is TGTGCCAGCTCCGAGGGCCGGGGCTCCTACAATGAGCAGTTCTTC.